These 19 T cell receptor beta chains share one sample of origin, sequenced in a study of T cell repertoires in cytomegalovirus infection. TCRdb reprocessed the reads with MiXCR, giving one entry per CDR3 protein. The profile covers 200,000 to 300,000 distinct CDR3 sequences, with roughly 6.5% appearing a single time and about 6% taken by the ten largest. Sequenced input: PBMCs. The source of these receptors is a human donor in good health (CMV status not recorded). Some clones in this sample may be carry-over from other donors' samples.

This clonotype was recorded many times. The chain carries TRBV19 and TRBJ2-1; 7 bases map to TRBD2. This CDR3 contains 19 residues. J lost 0 bases, V lost 4 bases, and 15 bases had no gene match. Germline V gives CDR1 LNHDA, CDR2 SQIVND (reference sequence). Here the CDR3 reads CASSTNLGAGILSYNEQFF. Here the CDR3 DNA reads TGTGCCAGTAGTACAAATCTTGGAGCGGGGATCCTCTCCTACAATGAGCAGTTCTTC.

This clonotype was seen many times. This chain uses TRBV6-1 with TRBJ2-1, with 8 nucleotides matching TRBD2. Trimming cost V 2 bases and J 5 bases; bases outside gene matches: 5. The germline CDR1 and CDR2 sequences are MNHNS and SASEGT. CDR3 length: 15 amino acids. The CDR3 coding sequence is TGTGCCAGCAGTGAATGGACTAGCATCGACAATGAGCAGTTCTTC. Protein sequence: CASSEWTSIDNEQFF.

This clonotype was seen many times. This chain links TRBV7-9 with TRBJ2-2; tentatively, D is TRBD2 (6 bases). CDR1 and CDR2 (germline): SEHNR, FQNEAQ (reference sequence). V dropped 5 bases and J dropped 7 bases, with 14 bases sitting between them. The CDR3 totals 14 residues. The CDR3 nucleotides are TGTGCCAGCAGCCCACGGGGGATAGGCGGGGAGCTGTTTTTT. Its translation: CASSPRGIGGELFF.

This clonotype appeared once. V gene TRBV7-2 combines with J gene TRBJ2-3, with D possibly TRBD2 on 6 matching bases. Germline values: CDR1 SGHTA, CDR2 FQGNSA. With 9 bases removed from V and 6 bases from J, the gap between germline ends came to 7 bases. The CDR3 extends over 10 amino acids. CDR3 sequence reads: CASAGDTQYF. CDR3 DNA sequence: TGTGCCAGTGCGGGGGATACGCAGTATTTT.

In its sample, this clonotype was seen many times. The chain joins TRBV5-1 to TRBJ1-1; 7 bases agree with TRBD1. The CDR3 sequence is 13 residues long. The germline V gene has CDR1 SGHRS and CDR2 YFSETQ. Losses at the gene ends were 0 bases for V and 5 bases for J; bases not matched to a gene: 1. This CDR3 is CASSLAQGTEAFF. The CDR3 bases are TGCGCCAGCAGCTTGGCACAGGGGACTGAAGCTTTCTTT.

There are a few counts of this clonotype. DNA for the CDR3: TGTGCCAGCAGTTTGCGGGGGGATCGCACAGATACGCAGTATTTT. It codes for CASSLRGDRTDTQYF. The rearrangement uses TRBV27 and TRBJ2-3, with 8 bases that match TRBD2. V gave up 3 bases and J gave up 1 base; unmatched junction bases: 3. The CDR3 sequence is 15 residues long. The germline V gene encodes CDR1 MNHEY and CDR2 SMNVEV (reference sequence).

This clonotype was detected ten times or more. CDR3 region: CSGRTSGGDLSSYNEQFF. The CDR3 DNA reads as TGCAGCGGCCGGACTAGCGGGGGGGACCTGAGCTCCTACAATGAGCAGTTCTTC. The V call is TRBV29-1, the J call TRBJ2-1; 15 positions agree with TRBD2. Looked up from germline, CDR1 is SQVTM and CDR2 is ANQGSEA. The CDR3 runs to 18 residues. With 7 bases clipped from V and 0 bases from J, the junction kept 10 bases outside the gene matches.

This clonotype was seen ten or more times. The chain couples TRBV20-1 to TRBJ2-7, with 9 bases matching TRBD2. Germline loops: CDR1 DFQATT, CDR2 SNEGSKA (reference sequence). V was clipped by 0 bases and J by 2 bases; unmatched bases: 5. This CDR3 spans 15 amino acids. The CDR3 loop reads CSARDPAGGPYEQYF. The CDR3 nucleotides are TGCAGTGCTAGAGATCCAGCGGGGGGACCCTACGAGCAGTACTTC.

This clonotype was counted at least ten times. The chain recombines TRBV25-1 with TRBJ2-7; tentatively, D is TRBD1 (5 bases). The V end lost 2 bases, the J end lost 3 bases, and 11 bases lay between the germline ends. The length of the CDR3 is 14 residues. The germline V gene has CDR1 MGHDK and CDR2 SYGVNS. CDR3 in amino acids: CASSESRQFYEQYF. CDR3 coding DNA: TGTGCCAGCAGTGAAAGCAGACAGTTCTACGAGCAGTACTTC.

This clonotype has ten or more counts. The rearrangement uses TRBV5-6 and TRBJ1-1, with D maybe TRBD1 (5 bases). The CDR3 covers 14 residues. In germline, CDR1 is SGHDT, CDR2 YYEEEE. V dropped 2 bases and J dropped 4 bases, with 12 bases sitting between them. In DNA form, the CDR3 reads TGTGCCAGCAGCTTCTACGGGACGGGCACTGAAGCTTTCTTT. It translates to CASSFYGTGTEAFF.

This clonotype has a count of ten or more. V is TRBV7-2 and J is TRBJ2-7; weak D call: TRBD1 (6 bases). Per germline, CDR1 SGHTA and CDR2 FQGNSA. Trimming took 5 bases from V and 2 from J, leaving 19 bases between them. The CDR3 runs 16 residues. In nucleotides, the CDR3 is TGTGCCAGCAGCCGAGTCGCAGGGGAAGGGGCCTACGAGCAGTACTTC. This encodes CASSRVAGEGAYEQYF. Full variable domain (missing parts from reference TRBV7-2 and TRBJ2-7): GAGVSQSPSNKVTEKGKDVELRCDPISGHTALYWYRQSLGQGLEFLIYFQGNSAPDKSGLPSDRFSAERTGGSVSTLTIQRTQQEDSAVYLCASSRVAGEGAYEQYFGPGTRLTVT.

At least ten counts were recorded for this clonotype. The J gene is TRBJ1-6, the V gene TRBV4-1; maybe TRBD1 (6 bases). Germline V gives CDR1 MGHRA, CDR2 YSYEKL. V gave up 4 bases and J gave up 7 bases, with 20 bases separating them. There are 17 residues in the CDR3. The chain's CDR3 is CASSPTDQGTLNSPLHF. In nucleotides, the CDR3 is TGCGCCAGCAGCCCAACGGATCAGGGGACCCTAAATTCACCCCTCCACTTT.

This clonotype was recorded at least ten times. The gene calls are TRBV7-2 and TRBJ1-6; TRBD1 might be the D (6 bases). Per germline, CDR1 SGHTA and CDR2 FQGNSA. Trimming took off 5 bases at V and 10 bases at J, with 24 bases between the two ends. The CDR3 consists of 17 residues. In nucleotides, the CDR3 is TGTGCCAGCAGCCCAAGTTGGGGGGGGGCGAAGGGATCACCCCTCCACTTT. This translates into CASSPSWGGAKGSPLHF.

The sample holds many counts of this clonotype. CDR3 sequence reads: CASPAGGIGSPLHF. Written as DNA, the CDR3 is TGTGCCAGCCCGGCCGGGGGGATCGGTTCACCCCTCCACTTT. V and J are TRBV7-2 and TRBJ1-6, with a possible D match to TRBD1 (5 bases). The CDR3 loop spans 14 amino acids. Per the germline V gene, CDR1 is SGHTA and CDR2 is FQGNSA. V was clipped by 8 bases and J by 9 bases, with 17 bases between them.

The sample holds many counts of this clonotype. The chain joins TRBV6-2 or TRBV6-3 to TRBJ2-7, with 10 bases identical to TRBD1. The germline V gene encodes CDR1 MNHEY and CDR2 SVGEGT. This CDR3 region has 16 residues. V lost 4 bases, J lost 3 bases, and 9 bases stayed unmatched. CDR3: CASSSRHGDRGYEQYF. The CDR3 coding sequence is TGTGCCAGCAGTTCCCGACACGGGGACAGGGGCTACGAGCAGTACTTC.

This clonotype has ten or more counts. The chain joins TRBV2 to TRBJ2-7; TRBD1 matches at 9 bases. This CDR3 has 15 residues. With 5 bases clipped from V and 6 bases from J, the junction kept 11 bases outside the gene matches. The germline gives CDR1 SNHLY, CDR2 FYNNEI. Here the CDR3 reads CASSLPGQGSSEQYF. The CDR3 nucleotides read TGTGCCAGCAGTTTACCGGGACAGGGTTCTAGCGAGCAGTACTTC.

This clonotype occurred once. A much larger clone lies a single base off, so this may be a read error. This sequence joins TRBV6-2 or TRBV6-3 and TRBJ1-5; D is uncertain. In germline, CDR1 is MNHEY, CDR2 SVGEGT. The CDR3 length is 13 residues. CDR3 in DNA: TGTGCCAGCAGTTACTCTAAAGCTCGGCCCCACCATTTT. Translated: CASSYSKARPHHF.

This clonotype occurred many times. The V call is TRBV6-6, the J call TRBJ1-1, with D tentatively TRBD1 (6 bases). Germline CDR1 MNHNY, CDR2 SVGAGI (reference sequence). The CDR3 covers 11 residues. Trimming shortened V by 6 bases and J by 8 bases, and 10 bases separated the two germline ends. The CDR3 here is CASSPGQEAFF. Written as DNA, the CDR3 is TGTGCCAGCAGCCCTGGACAGGAAGCTTTCTTT.

This clonotype was seen repeatedly, ten times or more. V usage is TRBV6-6 and J usage is TRBJ1-1; D unclear. There are 15 residues in the CDR3. Deletions cut 4 bases from V and 6 bases from J, with 18 bases between. Germline values: CDR1 MNHNY, CDR2 SVGAGI (reference sequence). In DNA, the CDR3 is TGTGCCAGCAGTTTTACTAGGGTTGGATTGTCTGAAGCTTTCTTT. Translated, it gives CASSFTRVGLSEAFF.